A single sample gave rise to the 29 T cell receptor beta chains below, sequenced in a study of T-cell reconstitution after alpha-beta-depleted transplantation in children. Unique molecular identifiers were incorporated during preparation of the TCRbeta library. TCRdb passed the PCR reads through MiXCR, listing each CDR3 protein once. The sample includes 500,000 to 600,000 distinct CDR3 sequences, around 20% seen only once; the top ten take 3% to 4%. The specimen was PBMCs from the stem cell graft donor, collected from the stem cell graft. The receptors stem from a human donor who donated a stem cell graft to a child with acute lymphoblastic leukemia.

The J gene is TRBJ1-1, the V gene TRBV19; D possibly corresponds to TRBD1 (6 bases). From germline, CDR1 is LNHDA and CDR2 SQIVND (reference sequence). The V and J ends lost 3 bases and 1 base respectively, with 12 bases between them. This CDR3 is built from 15 residues. DNA of the CDR3: TGTGCCAGTAGTATTTGGGACATCAAGAACACTGAAGCTTTCTTT. As protein: CASSIWDIKNTEAFF.

The chain uses TRBV7-8 and TRBJ2-2; D might be TRBD2 (5 bases). Trimming removed 7 bases at V and 2 bases at J, with 14 bases between. CDR3 length: 15 amino acids. Germline loops: CDR1 SGHVS, CDR2 FQNEAQ. The CDR3 is CASTFQEENTGELFF. The CDR3 coding sequence is TGTGCCAGCACCTTTCAGGAGGAAAACACCGGGGAGCTGTTTTTT.

This clonotype has more than one count but fewer than ten. The rearrangement links TRBV5-1 to TRBJ2-7; TRBD2 might be the D (5 bases). Germline V gene sequence: CDR1 SGHRS, CDR2 YFSETQ. The CDR3 is 15 amino acids. With 0 bases removed from V and 5 bases from J, the gap between germline ends came to 15 bases. This CDR3 reads CASSLAHSGYNEQYF. CDR3 coding DNA: TGCGCCAGCAGCTTGGCCCACAGCGGCTATAACGAGCAGTACTTC. Drawing the rest from reference TRBV5-1 and TRBJ2-7, the complete variable domain is KAGVTQTPRYLIKTRGQQVTLSCSPISGHRSVSWYQQTPGQGLQFLFEYFSETQRNKGNFPGRFSGRQFSNSRSEMNVSTLELGDSALYLCASSLAHSGYNEQYFGPGTRLTVT.

This clonotype has more than one count but fewer than ten. The CDR3 coding sequence is TGCAGTGCTAGAGATCTCAAGGGAAGGACCTACACAGATACGCAGTATTTT. The encoded protein is CSARDLKGRTYTDTQYF. V and J are TRBV20-1 and TRBJ2-3; D gene ambiguous. The V and J ends lost 0 bases and 2 bases respectively, with 18 bases between them. CDR1 and CDR2 from the germline V gene are DFQATT and SNEGSKA (reference sequence). The CDR3 has 17 amino acids.

This clonotype was seen a handful of times. The chain couples TRBV13 to TRBJ2-3; D possibly corresponds to TRBD2 (6 bases). CDR1 PRHDT and CDR2 FYEKMQ come from the germline V gene (reference sequence). Trimming shortened V by 3 bases and J by 3 bases, and 13 bases separated the two germline ends. This CDR3 is 15 amino acids long. The CDR3 reads CASSFTGEVTDTQYF. CDR3 coding DNA: TGTGCCAGCAGCTTCACGGGAGAGGTAACAGATACGCAGTATTTT. The complete variable domain, with remaining parts taken from reference TRBV13 and TRBJ2-3, reads AAGVIQSPRHLIKEKRETATLKCYPIPRHDTVYWYQQGPGQDPQFLISFYEKMQSDKGSIPDRFSAQQFSDYHSELNMSSLELGDSALYFCASSFTGEVTDTQYFGPGTRLTVL.

This clonotype has more than one count but fewer than ten. The gene calls are TRBV2 and TRBJ2-3; D unresolved. Looked up from germline, CDR1 is SNHLY and CDR2 is FYNNEI. The CDR3 is 13 residues long. The V end lost 8 bases, the J end lost 0 bases, and 9 bases lay between the germline ends. CDR3 in amino acids: CASRAFSTDTQYF. As DNA, the CDR3 is TGTGCCAGCCGGGCCTTCAGCACAGATACGCAGTATTTT.

This clonotype was picked up a small number of times. The V call is TRBV11-3, the J call TRBJ1-2; 7 bases are a match to TRBD1. V lost 3 bases to trimming and J lost 8 bases; unmatched junction nucleotides: 6. CDR1 is SGHNT and CDR2 is YENEEA in the germline V gene. The CDR3 is 13 residues long. The CDR3 DNA is TGTGCCAGCAGCTTTGGAGGGGGCGGAGGCTACACCTTC. This gives the protein CASSFGGGGGYTF.

This clonotype was seen repeatedly, ten times or more. The J gene is TRBJ1-1, the V gene TRBV3-1, with D maybe TRBD1 (5 bases). The CDR3 sequence is 17 residues long. With 0 bases removed from V and 0 bases from J, the gap between germline ends came to 14 bases. The germline V gene encodes CDR1 LGHDT and CDR2 YNNKEL (reference sequence). CDR3 sequence reads: CASSQDYGGRLNTEAFF. The CDR3 nucleotides are TGTGCCAGCAGCCAAGATTACGGGGGGAGACTGAACACTGAAGCTTTCTTT.

Many counts were recorded for this clonotype. The chain combines TRBV11-2 with TRBJ2-3; tentative D call: TRBD2 (6 bases). V was trimmed by 5 bases and J by 6 bases, leaving 12 bases between them. CDR3 length: 13 residues. Germline CDR1 SGHAT, CDR2 FQNNGV. CDR3 nucleotide sequence: TGTGCCAGCAGCGCCCTCGCGGGGGATACGCAGTATTTT. Its translation is CASSALAGDTQYF.

This clonotype was counted between two and nine times. The V gene is TRBV7-8, the J gene TRBJ2-3, with D unclear. The CDR3 sequence is 17 residues long. Germline lookup yields CDR1 SGHVS and CDR2 FQNEAQ. Trimming cost V 1 base and J 1 base, with 15 bases left between them. CDR3 region: CASSLGRRVARTDTQYF. DNA of the CDR3: TGTGCCAGCAGCTTAGGTCGACGGGTAGCCCGCACAGATACGCAGTATTTT. The complete variable domain, with remaining parts taken from reference TRBV7-8 and TRBJ2-3, reads GAGVSQSPRYKVAKRGQDVALRCDPISGHVSLFWYQQALGQGPEFLTYFQNEAQLDKSGLPSDRFFAERPEGSVSTLKIQRTQQEDSAVYLCASSLGRRVARTDTQYFGPGTRLTVL.

This clonotype was seen a few times. The chain carries TRBV5-5 and TRBJ1-2; TRBD1 is a possible D gene (6 bases). Germline V lookup: CDR1 SGHKS, CDR2 YYEKEE (reference sequence). The CDR3 consists of 17 residues. The ends were cut back, 7 bases at V and 2 bases at J, with 24 bases in the middle. This CDR3 is CASPRVSVRDINYGYTF. The CDR3 nucleotides are TGTGCCAGCCCCAGAGTGAGTGTTCGGGACATAAACTATGGCTACACCTTC.

The chain couples TRBV9 to TRBJ2-2; D perhaps matches TRBD2 (5 bases). The CDR3 totals 15 residues. Germline CDR1 and CDR2: SGDLS and YYNGEE. V lost 2 bases and J lost 5, with 13 bases in between. In DNA form, the CDR3 reads TGTGCCAGCAGCGTGGACTCCGGGGAAACCGGGGAGCTGTTTTTT. It yields the protein CASSVDSGETGELFF.

This clonotype has more than one count but fewer than ten. The rearrangement joins TRBV7-2 to TRBJ2-5; D perhaps matches TRBD1 (5 bases). Germline CDR1 SGHTA, CDR2 FQGNSA. The V end was cut by 2 bases, the J end by 8 bases, with 9 bases between. The CDR3 length is 12 residues. The CDR3: CASSLQGYTQYF. The CDR3, as DNA: TGTGCCAGCAGCTTACAGGGTTACACCCAGTACTTC.

V gene TRBV2 combines with J gene TRBJ1-1, with TRBD1 as a possible D gene (5 bases). From germline, CDR1 is SNHLY and CDR2 FYNNEI. The CDR3 spans 12 residues. The germline V and J ends were trimmed by 10 bases and 4 bases, with 13 bases remaining between them. CDR3 residues: CATRDGLTEAFF. CDR3 coding DNA: TGTGCCACACGGGACGGCCTCACTGAAGCTTTCTTT.

This clonotype has only a few counts. The chain carries TRBV2 and TRBJ2-7, with TRBD2 identical over 13 bases. The junction had 1 base not matched to a gene; V was cut back by 5 bases and J by 3 bases. Germline V CDR1 and CDR2: SNHLY, FYNNEI. There are 14 residues in the CDR3. The CDR3 loop is CASSWTSGGYEQYF. The DNA for the CDR3 is TGTGCCAGCAGTTGGACTAGCGGGGGCTACGAGCAGTACTTC.

CDR3 coding DNA: TGCGCCAGCACTCCAGGAGAGGACTACTATGGCTACACCTTC. This translates into CASTPGEDYYGYTF. This chain joins TRBV5-1 and TRBJ1-2; no reliable D call. The CDR3 runs 14 residues. The V end lost 6 bases, the J end lost 3 bases, and 15 bases lay between the germline ends. Germline V gene sequence: CDR1 SGHRS, CDR2 YFSETQ.

V usage is TRBV9 and J usage is TRBJ2-1; unclear D gene. This CDR3 has 15 residues. Germline V CDR1 and CDR2: SGDLS, YYNGEE. V lost 0 bases and J 0 bases, leaving 7 bases between the germline ends. The CDR3 coding sequence is TGTGCCAGCAGCGTAGCGGTGCTCTCCTACAATGAGCAGTTCTTC. This encodes CASSVAVLSYNEQFF.

The J gene is TRBJ2-2, the V gene TRBV5-1; TRBD2 aligns across 10 bases. The ends lost 8 bases at V and 3 bases at J; junction bases unmatched: 4. There are 14 residues in the CDR3. Germline loops: CDR1 SGHRS, CDR2 YFSETQ. This CDR3 is CASRLAGYTGELFF. CDR3 DNA: TGCGCCAGTAGACTAGCGGGCTACACCGGGGAGCTGTTTTTT.

This clonotype was seen many times. The germline gene is not matched at one end of the junction; a read error may be the cause. This rearrangement joins TRBV5-1 to TRBJ2-2, with D maybe TRBD2 (6 bases). Germline V gene data show CDR1 as SGHRS and CDR2 as YFSETQ. The CDR3 has 15 residues. The DNA for the CDR3 is TGTGCCAGCAGTTTAGGGACTTCGAACACCGGGGAGCTGTTTTTT. As protein: CASSLGTSNTGELFF. The whole variable domain, filled in from reference TRBV5-1 and TRBJ2-2, reads KAGVTQTPRYLIKTRGQQVTLSCSPISGHRSVSWYQQTPGQGLQFLFEYFSETQRNKGNFPGRFSGRQFSNSRSEMNVSTLELGDSALYLCASSLGTSNTGELFFGEGSRLTVL.

The chain employs TRBV20-1 and TRBJ2-7; TRBD2 aligns across 10 bases. V was pared by 6 bases and J by 4 bases, with 6 bases of the junction left unmatched. This CDR3 comprises 13 residues. Germline V gene data show CDR1 as DFQATT and CDR2 as SNEGSKA (reference sequence). CDR3 region: CSAGGLASYEQYF. The CDR3 coding sequence is TGCAGTGCAGGGGGACTAGCGTCGTACGAGCAGTACTTC.

The chain uses TRBV5-5 and TRBJ1-4; perhaps TRBD1 as D (6 bases). Germline values: CDR1 SGHKS, CDR2 YYEKEE (reference sequence). This CDR3 spans 14 amino acids. Trimming removed 0 bases from V and 10 bases from J, with 13 bases in between. Here the CDR3 reads CASSLEQGRGKLFF. The CDR3 region has the DNA TGTGCCAGCAGCTTGGAGCAGGGGAGGGGAAAACTGTTTTTT.

This chain connects TRBV5-1 to TRBJ1-4; no definite D call. The CDR3 totals 17 residues. The V gene lost 0 bases and the J gene lost 4 bases, with 16 bases spanning the gap. Germline V gene data show CDR1 as SGHRS and CDR2 as YFSETQ. This CDR3 reads CASSLVISTTGNEKLFF. CDR3 DNA sequence: TGCGCCAGCAGCTTGGTGATTTCCACTACGGGTAATGAAAAACTGTTTTTT.

This clonotype was seen a handful of times. The chain couples TRBV12-3 or TRBV12-4 to TRBJ2-2; D gene unclear. The CDR3 sequence is 13 residues long. Trimming removed 2 bases at V and 4 bases at J, with 5 bases between. The CDR3 spells CASSLRPTGELFF. CDR3 DNA sequence: TGTGCCAGCAGTTTACGACCCACCGGGGAGCTGTTTTTT.

Ten or more counts support this clonotype. This chain connects TRBV5-1 to TRBJ2-4, with D perhaps given as TRBD1 or TRBD2 (5 bases each). Germline lookup yields CDR1 SGHRS and CDR2 YFSETQ. The CDR3 has 14 residues. V lost 2 bases to trimming and J lost 7 bases, with 13 bases between them. The CDR3: CASSFGQGANIQYF. CDR3 nucleotides: TGCGCCAGCAGCTTTGGGCAGGGAGCGAACATTCAGTACTTC.

In its sample, this clonotype was seen a few times. The V gene is TRBV15, the J gene TRBJ2-7; D ambiguous. The CDR3 sequence is 12 residues long. The germline CDR1 and CDR2 sequences are LNHNV and YYDKDF (reference sequence). Trimming shortened V by 0 bases and J by 4 bases, and 4 bases separated the two germline ends. The CDR3 sequence: CATSRDGYEQYF. The CDR3 DNA reads TGTGCCACCAGCAGAGATGGGTACGAGCAGTACTTC.

This chain joins TRBV7-3 and TRBJ1-1; TRBD1 is a possible D gene (6 bases). Germline V gives CDR1 SGHTA, CDR2 FQGTGA. V lost 1 base and J lost 0, with 24 bases in between. This CDR3 has 20 amino acids. CDR3 residues: CASSLNPQGSLIFMNTEAFF. In nucleotides, the CDR3 is TGTGCCAGCAGCTTAAATCCACAGGGCTCTCTGATATTTATGAACACTGAAGCTTTCTTT.

The chain is built from TRBV5-1 and TRBJ2-7; D gene unclear. There are 11 residues in the CDR3. The V gene's germline CDR1 is SGHRS and CDR2 YFSETQ. V lost 3 bases and J lost 7, with 8 bases in between. DNA for the CDR3: TGCGCCAGCAGCTCGACCTCGGAGCAGTACTTC. Its protein is CASSSTSEQYF.

The chain carries TRBV29-1 and TRBJ2-5, with a possible D match to TRBD1 (6 bases). The CDR3 contains 15 residues. Germline CDR1 and CDR2: SQVTM and ANQGSEA. The V gene lost 0 bases and the J gene lost 2 bases, with 13 bases spanning the gap. The CDR3, as DNA: TGCAGCGTTGAAGATGTTGGAGGACAGCAAGAGACCCAGTACTTC. Amino acids: CSVEDVGGQQETQYF. Full variable domain (outside the CDR3, taken from reference TRBV29-1 and TRBJ2-5): SAVISQKPSRDICQRGTSLTIQCQVDSQVTMMFWYRQQPGQSLTLIATANQGSEATYESGFVIDKFPISRPNLTFSTLTVSNMSPEDSSIYLCSVEDVGGQQETQYFGPGTRLLVL.

The chain joins TRBV12-3 or TRBV12-4 to TRBJ2-3, with D perhaps TRBD2 (6 bases). The CDR3 consists of 15 residues. V was pared by 6 bases and J by 2 bases, with 15 bases between. CDR3 nucleotide sequence: TGTGCCAGCAGCTCCGGGGGACTCTACACAGATACGCAGTATTTT. Encoded protein: CASSSGGLYTDTQYF.